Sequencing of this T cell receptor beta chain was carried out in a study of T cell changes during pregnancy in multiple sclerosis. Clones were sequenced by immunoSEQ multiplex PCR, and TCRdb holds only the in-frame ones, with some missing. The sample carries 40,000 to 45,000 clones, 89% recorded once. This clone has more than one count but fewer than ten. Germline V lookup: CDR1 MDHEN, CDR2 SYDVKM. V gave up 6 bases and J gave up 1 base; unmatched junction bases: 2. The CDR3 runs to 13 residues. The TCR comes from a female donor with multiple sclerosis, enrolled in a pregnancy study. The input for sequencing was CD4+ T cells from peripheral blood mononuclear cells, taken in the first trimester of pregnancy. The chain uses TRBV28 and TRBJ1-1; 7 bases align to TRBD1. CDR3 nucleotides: TGTGCCAGCAGGTCAGGGGGGAACACTGAAGCTTTCTTT. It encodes CASRSGGNTEAFF.